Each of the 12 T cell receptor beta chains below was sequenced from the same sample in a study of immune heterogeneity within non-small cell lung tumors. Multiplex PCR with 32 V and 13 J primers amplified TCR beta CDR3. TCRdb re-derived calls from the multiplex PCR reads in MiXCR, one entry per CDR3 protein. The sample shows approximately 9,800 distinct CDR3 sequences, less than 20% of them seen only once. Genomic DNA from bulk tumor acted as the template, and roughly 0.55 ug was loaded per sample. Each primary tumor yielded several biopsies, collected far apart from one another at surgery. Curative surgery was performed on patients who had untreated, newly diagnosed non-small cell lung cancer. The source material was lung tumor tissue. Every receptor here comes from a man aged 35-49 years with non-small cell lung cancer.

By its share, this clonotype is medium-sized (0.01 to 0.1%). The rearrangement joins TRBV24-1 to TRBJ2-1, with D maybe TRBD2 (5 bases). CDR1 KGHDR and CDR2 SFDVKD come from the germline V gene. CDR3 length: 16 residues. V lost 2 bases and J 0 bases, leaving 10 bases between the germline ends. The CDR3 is CATSDSSTSSYNEQFF. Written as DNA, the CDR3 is TGTGCCACCAGTGATTCCTCTACTAGCTCCTACAATGAGCAGTTCTTC.

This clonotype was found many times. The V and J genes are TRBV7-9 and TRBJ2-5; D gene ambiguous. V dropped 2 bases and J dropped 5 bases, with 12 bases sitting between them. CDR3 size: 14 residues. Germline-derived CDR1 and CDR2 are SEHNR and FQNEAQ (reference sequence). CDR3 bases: TGTGCCAGCAGCTTAACCGGGCCCGCCGAGACCCAGTACTTC. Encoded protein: CASSLTGPAETQYF.

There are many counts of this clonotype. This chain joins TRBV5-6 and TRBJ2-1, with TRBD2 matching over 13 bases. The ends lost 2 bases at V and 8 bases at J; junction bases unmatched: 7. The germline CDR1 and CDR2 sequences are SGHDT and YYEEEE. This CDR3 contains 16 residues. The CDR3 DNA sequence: TGTGCCAGCAGCTTACCGGGACTAGCGGGATTTCATGAGCAGTTCTTC. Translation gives CASSLPGLAGFHEQFF.

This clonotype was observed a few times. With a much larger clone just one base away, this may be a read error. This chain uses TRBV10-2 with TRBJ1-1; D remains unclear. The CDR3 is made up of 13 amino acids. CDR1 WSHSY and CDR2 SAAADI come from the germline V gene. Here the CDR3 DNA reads TGCGCCAGCGGTGAGCCAAGGGACACTGAAGCTTTCTTT. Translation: CASGEPRDTEAFF.

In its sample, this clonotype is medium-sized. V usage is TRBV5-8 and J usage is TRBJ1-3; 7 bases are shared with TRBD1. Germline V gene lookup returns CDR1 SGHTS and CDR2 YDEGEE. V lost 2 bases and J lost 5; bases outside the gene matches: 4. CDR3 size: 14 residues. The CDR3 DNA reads TGTGCCAGCAGCTTTCGGGACAGACGAAACACCATATATTTT. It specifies CASSFRDRRNTIYF.

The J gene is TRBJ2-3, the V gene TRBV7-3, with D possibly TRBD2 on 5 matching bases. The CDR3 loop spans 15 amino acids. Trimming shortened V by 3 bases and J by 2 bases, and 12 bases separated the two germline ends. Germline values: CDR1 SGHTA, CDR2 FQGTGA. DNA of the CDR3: TGTGCCAGCAGCTTTCAGCGAGGGAACACAGATACGCAGTATTTT. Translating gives CASSFQRGNTDTQYF. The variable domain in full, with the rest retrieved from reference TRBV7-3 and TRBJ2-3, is GAGVSQTPSNKVTEKGKYVELRCDPISGHTALYWYRQSLGQGPEFLIYFQGTGAADDSGLPNDRFFAVRPEGSVSTLKIQRTERGDSAVYLCASSFQRGNTDTQYFGPGTRLTVL.

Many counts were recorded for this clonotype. CDR3 in DNA: TGTGCCAGCATCCACCTAGCGGGGGGGACAGATACGCAGTATTTT. This translates into CASIHLAGGTDTQYF. V and J are TRBV27 and TRBJ2-3, with TRBD2 identical over 12 bases. Germline V CDR1 and CDR2: MNHEY, SMNVEV (reference sequence). The CDR3 has 15 amino acids. V was clipped by 7 bases and J by 3 bases; unmatched bases: 5.

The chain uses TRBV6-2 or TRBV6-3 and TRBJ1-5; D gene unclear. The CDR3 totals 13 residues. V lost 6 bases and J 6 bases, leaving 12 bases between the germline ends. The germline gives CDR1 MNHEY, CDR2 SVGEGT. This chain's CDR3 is CASRMSGSQPQHF. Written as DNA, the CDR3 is TGTGCCAGCAGGATGTCTGGAAGTCAGCCCCAGCATTTT.

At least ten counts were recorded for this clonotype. The DNA for the CDR3 is TGTGCCAGCAGTTACCGACAGGACAGTTCCTACGAGCAGTACTTC. Its protein product is CASSYRQDSSYEQYF. The chain uses TRBV6-2 or TRBV6-3 and TRBJ2-7; a possible D gene is TRBD1 (6 bases). Germline lookup yields CDR1 MNHEY and CDR2 SVGEGT. This CDR3 is built from 15 residues. Trimming took off 2 bases at V and 1 base at J, with 12 bases between the two ends.

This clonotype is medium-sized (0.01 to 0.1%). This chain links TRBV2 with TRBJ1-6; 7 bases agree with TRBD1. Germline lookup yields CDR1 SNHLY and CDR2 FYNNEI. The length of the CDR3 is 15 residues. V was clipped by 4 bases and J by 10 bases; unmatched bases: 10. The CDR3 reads CASSGRDSGGSPLHF. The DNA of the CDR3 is TGTGCCAGCAGTGGCCGGGACAGCGGTGGATCACCCCTCCACTTT. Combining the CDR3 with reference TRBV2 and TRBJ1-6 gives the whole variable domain EPEVTQTPSHQVTQMGQEVILRCVPISNHLYFYWYRQILGQKVEFLVSFYNNEISEKSEIFDDQFSVERPDGSNFTLKIRSTKLEDSAMYFCASSGRDSGGSPLHFGNGTRLTVT.

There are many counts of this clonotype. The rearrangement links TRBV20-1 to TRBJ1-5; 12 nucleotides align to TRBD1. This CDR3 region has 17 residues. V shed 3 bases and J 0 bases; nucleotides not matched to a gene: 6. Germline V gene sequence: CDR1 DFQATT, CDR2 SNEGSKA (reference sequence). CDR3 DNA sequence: TGCAGTGCTAGGGGGGACAGGGGGCCTTATAGCAATCAGCCCCAGCATTTT. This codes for CSARGDRGPYSNQPQHF.

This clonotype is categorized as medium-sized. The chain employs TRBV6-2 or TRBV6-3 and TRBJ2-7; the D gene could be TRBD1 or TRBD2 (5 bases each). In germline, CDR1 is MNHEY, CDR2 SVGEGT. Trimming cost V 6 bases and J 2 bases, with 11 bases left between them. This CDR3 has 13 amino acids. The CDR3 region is CASRAPGPYEQYF. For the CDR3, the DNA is TGTGCCAGCAGAGCCCCGGGACCCTACGAGCAGTACTTC.